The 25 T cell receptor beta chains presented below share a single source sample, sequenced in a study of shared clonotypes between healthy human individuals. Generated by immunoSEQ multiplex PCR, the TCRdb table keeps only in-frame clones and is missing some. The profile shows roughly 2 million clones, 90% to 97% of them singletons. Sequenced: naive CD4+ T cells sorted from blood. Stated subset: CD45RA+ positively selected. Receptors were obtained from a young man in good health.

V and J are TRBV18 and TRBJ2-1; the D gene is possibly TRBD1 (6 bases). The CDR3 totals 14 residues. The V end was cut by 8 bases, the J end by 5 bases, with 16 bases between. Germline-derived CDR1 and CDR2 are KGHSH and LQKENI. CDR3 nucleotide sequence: TGTGCCAGCCGACGTAGGGGGTTGAACAATGAGCAGTTCTTC. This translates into CASRRRGLNNEQFF.

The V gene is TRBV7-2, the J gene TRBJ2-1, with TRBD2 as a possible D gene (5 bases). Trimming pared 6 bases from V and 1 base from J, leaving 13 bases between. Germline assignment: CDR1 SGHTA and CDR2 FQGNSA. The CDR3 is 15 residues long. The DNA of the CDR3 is TGTGCCAGCAGACAAACTAGAGATTCCTACAATGAGCAGTTCTTC. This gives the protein CASRQTRDSYNEQFF.

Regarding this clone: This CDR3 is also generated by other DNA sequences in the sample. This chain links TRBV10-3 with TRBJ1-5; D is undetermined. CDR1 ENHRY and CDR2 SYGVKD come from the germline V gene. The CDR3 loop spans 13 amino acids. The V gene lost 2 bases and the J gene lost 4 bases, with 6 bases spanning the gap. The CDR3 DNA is TGTGCCATCAGTGAGGGGCCTAATCAGCCCCAGCATTTT. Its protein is CAISEGPNQPQHF.

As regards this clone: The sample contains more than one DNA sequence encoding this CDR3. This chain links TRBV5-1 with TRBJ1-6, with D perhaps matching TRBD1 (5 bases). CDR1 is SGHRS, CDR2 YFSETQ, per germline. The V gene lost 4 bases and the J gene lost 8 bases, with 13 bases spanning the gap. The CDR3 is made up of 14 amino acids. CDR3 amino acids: CASSLRGLDSPLHF. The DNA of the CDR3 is TGCGCCAGCAGCCTCCGGGGACTCGATTCACCCCTCCACTTT.

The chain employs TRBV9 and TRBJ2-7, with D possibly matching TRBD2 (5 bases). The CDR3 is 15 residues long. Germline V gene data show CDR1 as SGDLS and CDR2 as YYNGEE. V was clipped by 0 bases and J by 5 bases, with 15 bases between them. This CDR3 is CASSVALAPQNEQYF. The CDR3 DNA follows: TGTGCCAGCAGCGTAGCCCTAGCTCCCCAAAACGAGCAGTACTTC.

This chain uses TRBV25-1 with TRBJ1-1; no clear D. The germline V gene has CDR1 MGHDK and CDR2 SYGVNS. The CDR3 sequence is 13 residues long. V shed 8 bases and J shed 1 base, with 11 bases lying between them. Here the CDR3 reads CASAWAANTEAFF. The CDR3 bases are TGTGCCAGCGCCTGGGCTGCGAACACTGAAGCTTTCTTT.

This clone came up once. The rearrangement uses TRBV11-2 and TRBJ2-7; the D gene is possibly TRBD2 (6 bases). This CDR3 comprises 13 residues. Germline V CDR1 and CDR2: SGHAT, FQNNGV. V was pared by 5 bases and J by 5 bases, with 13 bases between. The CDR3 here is CASSAGLSNEQYF. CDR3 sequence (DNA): TGTGCCAGCAGCGCGGGGCTTAGTAACGAGCAGTACTTC.

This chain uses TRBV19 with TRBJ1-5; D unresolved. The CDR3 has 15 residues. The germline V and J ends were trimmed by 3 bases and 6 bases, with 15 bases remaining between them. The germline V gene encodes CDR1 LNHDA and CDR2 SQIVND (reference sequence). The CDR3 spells CASSIKSGLGQPQHF. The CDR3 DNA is TGTGCCAGTAGTATTAAATCGGGGTTAGGTCAGCCCCAGCATTTT.

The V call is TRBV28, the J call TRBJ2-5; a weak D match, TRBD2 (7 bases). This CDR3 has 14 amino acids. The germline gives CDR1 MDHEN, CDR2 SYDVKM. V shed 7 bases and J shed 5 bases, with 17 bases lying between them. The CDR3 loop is CASTFGGHGETQYF. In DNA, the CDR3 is TGTGCCAGCACTTTCGGGGGGCATGGGGAGACCCAGTACTTC. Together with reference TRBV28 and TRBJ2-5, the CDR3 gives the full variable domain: DVKVTQSSRYLVKRTGEKVFLECVQDMDHENMFWYRQDPGLGLRLIYFSYDVKMKEKGDIPEGYSVSREKKERFSLILESASTNQTSMYLCASTFGGHGETQYFGPGTRLLVL.

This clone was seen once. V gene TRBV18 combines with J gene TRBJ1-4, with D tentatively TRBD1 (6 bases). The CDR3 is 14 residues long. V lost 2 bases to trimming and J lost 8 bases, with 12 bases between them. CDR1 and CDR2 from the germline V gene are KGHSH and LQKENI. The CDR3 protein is CASSPGTGREKLFF. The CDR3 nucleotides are TGTGCCAGCTCACCAGGAACAGGGAGGGAAAAACTGTTTTTT.

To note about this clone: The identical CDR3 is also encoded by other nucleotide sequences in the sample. In DNA form, the CDR3 reads TGTGCCAGCAGCTTGGTAAAGGGAGCCAATTCACCCCTCCACTTT. The encoded protein is CASSLVKGANSPLHF. This chain links TRBV5-6 with TRBJ1-6; no firm D call. CDR1 is SGHDT and CDR2 is YYEEEE in the germline V gene. This CDR3 spans 15 amino acids. Trimming cost V 0 bases and J 7 bases, with 11 bases left between them.

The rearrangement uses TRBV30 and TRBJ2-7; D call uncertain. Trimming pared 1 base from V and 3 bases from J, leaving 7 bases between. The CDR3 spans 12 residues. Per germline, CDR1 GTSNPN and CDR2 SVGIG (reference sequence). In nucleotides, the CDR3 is TGTGCCTGGAGTGCCGCCCGCTACGAGCAGTACTTC. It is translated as CAWSAARYEQYF. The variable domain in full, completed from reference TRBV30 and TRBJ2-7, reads SQTIHQWPATLVQPVGSPLSLECTVEGTSNPNLYWYRQAAGRGLQLLFYSVGIGQISSEVPQNLSASRPQDRQFILSSKKLLLSDSGFYLCAWSAARYEQYFGPGTRLTVT.

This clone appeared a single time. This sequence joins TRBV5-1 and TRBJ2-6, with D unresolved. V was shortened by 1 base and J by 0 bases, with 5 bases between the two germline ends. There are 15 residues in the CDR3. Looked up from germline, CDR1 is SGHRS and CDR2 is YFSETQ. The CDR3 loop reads CASSLLISGANVLTF. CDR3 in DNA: TGCGCCAGCAGCTTGCTTATCTCTGGGGCCAACGTCCTGACTTTC.

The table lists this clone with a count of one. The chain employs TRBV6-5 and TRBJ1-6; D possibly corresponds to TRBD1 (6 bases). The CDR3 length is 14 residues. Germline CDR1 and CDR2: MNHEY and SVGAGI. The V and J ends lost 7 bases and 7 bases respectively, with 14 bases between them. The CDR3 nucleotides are TGTGCCAGCAACGCCCGGAGGGGGAATTCACCCCTCCACTTT. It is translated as CASNARRGNSPLHF.

The DNA for the CDR3 is TGTGCCAGCAGCGCTCTTTACCCCCGGGCTTTCTTT. Protein: CASSALYPRAFF. V usage is TRBV2 and J usage is TRBJ1-1; D remains unclear. In germline, CDR1 is SNHLY, CDR2 FYNNEI. V was trimmed by 6 bases and J by 11 bases, leaving 16 bases between them. This CDR3 has 12 residues.

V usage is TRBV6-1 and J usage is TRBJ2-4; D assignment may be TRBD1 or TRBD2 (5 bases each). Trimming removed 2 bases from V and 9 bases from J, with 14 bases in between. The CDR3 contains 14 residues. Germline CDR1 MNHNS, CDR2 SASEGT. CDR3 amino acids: CASSELGGLGIQYF. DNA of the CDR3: TGTGCCAGCAGTGAACTTGGGGGTTTGGGCATTCAGTACTTC.

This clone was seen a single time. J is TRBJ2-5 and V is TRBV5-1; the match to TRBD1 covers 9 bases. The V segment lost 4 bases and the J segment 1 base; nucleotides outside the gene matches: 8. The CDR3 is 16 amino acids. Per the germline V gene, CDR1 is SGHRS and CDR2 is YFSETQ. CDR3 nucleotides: TGCGCCAGCAGCGCCGGACAGGGGATCTTCCAAGAGACCCAGTACTTC. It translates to CASSAGQGIFQETQYF.

The CDR3 DNA sequence: TGCGCCAGCAGCCATAATGAAAAACTGTTTTTT. As protein: CASSHNEKLFF. This sequence joins TRBV4-1 and TRBJ1-4; D remains ambiguous. The CDR3 sequence is 11 residues long. The germline V and J ends were trimmed by 3 bases and 4 bases, with 0 bases remaining between them. Germline V gene lookup returns CDR1 MGHRA and CDR2 YSYEKL.

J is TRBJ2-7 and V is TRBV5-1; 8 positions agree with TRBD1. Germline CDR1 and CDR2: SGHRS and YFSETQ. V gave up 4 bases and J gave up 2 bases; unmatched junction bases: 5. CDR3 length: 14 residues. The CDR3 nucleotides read TGCGCCAGCAGCGGGACAGGCGGACCCTACGAGCAGTACTTC. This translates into CASSGTGGPYEQYF.

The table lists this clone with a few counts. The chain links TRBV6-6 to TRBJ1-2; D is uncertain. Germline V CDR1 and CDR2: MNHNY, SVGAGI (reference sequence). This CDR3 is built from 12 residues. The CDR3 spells CGTFVSNYGYTF. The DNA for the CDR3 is TGTGGGACCTTTGTCTCTAACTATGGCTACACCTTC.

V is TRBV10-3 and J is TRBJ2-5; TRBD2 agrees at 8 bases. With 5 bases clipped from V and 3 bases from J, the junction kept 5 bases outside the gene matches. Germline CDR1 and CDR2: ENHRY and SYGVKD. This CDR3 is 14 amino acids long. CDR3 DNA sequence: TGTGCCATCAGTACTAGCGGTCAAGAAGAGACCCAGTACTTC. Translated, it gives CAISTSGQEETQYF.

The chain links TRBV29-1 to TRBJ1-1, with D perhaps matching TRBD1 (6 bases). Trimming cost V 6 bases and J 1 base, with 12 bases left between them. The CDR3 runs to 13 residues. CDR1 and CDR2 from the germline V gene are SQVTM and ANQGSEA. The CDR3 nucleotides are TGCAGCGTGAGGGGGGGCGGGAACACTGAAGCTTTCTTT. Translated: CSVRGGGNTEAFF.

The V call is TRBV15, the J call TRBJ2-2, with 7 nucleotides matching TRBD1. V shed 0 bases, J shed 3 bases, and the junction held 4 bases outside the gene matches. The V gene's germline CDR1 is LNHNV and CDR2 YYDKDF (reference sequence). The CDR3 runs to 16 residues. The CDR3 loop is CATSREPGQYTGELFF. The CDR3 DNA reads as TGTGCCACCAGCAGAGAGCCGGGACAGTACACCGGGGAGCTGTTTTTT.

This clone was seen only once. The CDR3 here is CASSERGTGATKYEQYF. For the CDR3, the DNA is TGTGCCAGCAGTGAAAGGGGGACGGGGGCTACGAAATACGAGCAGTACTTC. The chain is built from TRBV6-1 and TRBJ2-7; D is tentatively TRBD1 or TRBD2 (6 bases each). The germline gives CDR1 MNHNS, CDR2 SASEGT. Between the trimmed V and J ends, which lost 2 bases and 4 bases, there was a span of 21 bases. The CDR3 is 17 residues long.

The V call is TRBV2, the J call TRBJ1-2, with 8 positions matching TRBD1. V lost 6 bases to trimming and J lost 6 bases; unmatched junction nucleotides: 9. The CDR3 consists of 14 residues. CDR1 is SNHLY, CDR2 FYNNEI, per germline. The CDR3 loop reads CASRGGGQVDGYTF. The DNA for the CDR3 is TGTGCCAGCAGAGGGGGGGGACAGGTAGATGGCTACACCTTC.